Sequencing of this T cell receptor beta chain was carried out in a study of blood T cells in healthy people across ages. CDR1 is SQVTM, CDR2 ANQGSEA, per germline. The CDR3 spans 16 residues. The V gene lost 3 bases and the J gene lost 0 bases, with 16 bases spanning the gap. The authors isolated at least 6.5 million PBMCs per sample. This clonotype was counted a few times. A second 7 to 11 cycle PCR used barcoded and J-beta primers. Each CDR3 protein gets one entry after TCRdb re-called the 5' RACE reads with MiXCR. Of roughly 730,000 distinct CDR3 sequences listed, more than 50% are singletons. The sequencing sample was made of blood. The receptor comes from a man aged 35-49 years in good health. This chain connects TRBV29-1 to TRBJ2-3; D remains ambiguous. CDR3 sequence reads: CSVDFLGTRSTDTQYF. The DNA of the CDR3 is TGCAGCGTTGACTTTTTGGGCACGCGGAGCACAGATACGCAGTATTTT.